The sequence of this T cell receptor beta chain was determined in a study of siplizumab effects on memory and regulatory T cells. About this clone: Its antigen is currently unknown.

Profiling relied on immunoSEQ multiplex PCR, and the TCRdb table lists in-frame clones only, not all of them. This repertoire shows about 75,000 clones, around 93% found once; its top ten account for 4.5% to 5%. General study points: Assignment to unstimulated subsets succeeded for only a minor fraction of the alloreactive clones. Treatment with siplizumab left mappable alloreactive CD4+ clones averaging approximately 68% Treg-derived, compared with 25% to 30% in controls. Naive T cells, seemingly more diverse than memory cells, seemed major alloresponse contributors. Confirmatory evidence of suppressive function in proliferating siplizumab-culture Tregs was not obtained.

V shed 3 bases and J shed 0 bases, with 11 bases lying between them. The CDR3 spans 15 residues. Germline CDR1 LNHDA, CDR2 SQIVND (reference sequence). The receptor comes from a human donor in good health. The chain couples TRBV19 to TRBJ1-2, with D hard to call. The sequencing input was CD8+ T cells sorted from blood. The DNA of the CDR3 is TGTGCCAGTAGTATTGCAGGAGAAGCTAACTATGGCTACACCTTC. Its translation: CASSIAGEANYGYTF. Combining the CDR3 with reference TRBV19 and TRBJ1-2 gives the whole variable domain DGGITQSPKYLFRKEGQNVTLSCEQNLNHDAMYWYRQDPGQGLRLIYYSQIVNDFQKGDIAEGYSVSREKKESFPLTVTSAQKNPTAFYLCASSIAGEANYGYTFGSGTRLTVV.